This T cell receptor (beta chain) originates from a study of T-cell memory formation after mild COVID-19. In the study overall: There were largely donor-specific TCR clusters.

Libraries for TCRalpha and TCRbeta carried sample barcodes and unique molecular identifiers via 5'RACE. A single record per CDR3 protein comes from TCRdb applying MiXCR to the 5' RACE reads. The table has about 58,000 distinct CDR3 sequences, about 30% seen once; the top ten hold approximately 43%. This CDR3 has 13 residues. The germline V gene encodes CDR1 SGHTA and CDR2 FQGNSA. V lost 8 bases to trimming and J lost 8 bases; unmatched junction nucleotides: 5. Study-wide findings and caveats: Later expanders leaned toward CD4+, whereas clones contracting from day 15 to 85 were balanced CD4/CD8.

On this clonotype itself: The antigen remains unidentified.

Material: PBMCs or a T cell subset sorted from them (not recorded which). The chain employs TRBV7-2 and TRBJ2-1; 11 nucleotides line up with TRBD2. The source of this sequence is a man aged 18 to 29 who had mild COVID-19 (a few samples of this study predate the infection). Cell type and time point are not known. Here the CDR3 reads CASGTSGHDEQFF. In DNA, the CDR3 is TGTGCCAGCGGGACTAGCGGACACGATGAGCAGTTCTTC.